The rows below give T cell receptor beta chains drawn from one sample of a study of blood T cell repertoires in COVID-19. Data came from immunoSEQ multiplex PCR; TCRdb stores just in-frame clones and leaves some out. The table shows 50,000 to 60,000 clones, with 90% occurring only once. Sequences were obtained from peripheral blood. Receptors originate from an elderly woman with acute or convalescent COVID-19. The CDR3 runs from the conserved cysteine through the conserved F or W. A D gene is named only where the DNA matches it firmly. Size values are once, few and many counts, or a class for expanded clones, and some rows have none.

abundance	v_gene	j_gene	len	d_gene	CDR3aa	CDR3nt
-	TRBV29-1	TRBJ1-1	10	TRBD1	CSVGDRSSFF	TGCAGCGTGGGGGACAGGTCGAGTTTCTTT
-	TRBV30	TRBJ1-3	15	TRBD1	CAGGQGIKAGNTIYF	TGTGCCGGGGGACAGGGGATCAAAGCTGGAAACACCATATATTTT
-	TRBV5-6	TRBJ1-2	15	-	CASSLAGNGNYGYTF	TGTGCCAGCAGCTTGGCGGGAAACGGTAACTATGGCTACACCTTC
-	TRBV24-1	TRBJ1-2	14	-	CATSDEGGNYGYTF	TGTGCCACCAGTGATGAGGGGGGGAACTATGGCTACACCTTC
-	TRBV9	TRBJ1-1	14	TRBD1	CASSIGGAGTEAFF	TGTGCCAGCAGCATAGGGGGCGCCGGCACTGAAGCTTTCTTT
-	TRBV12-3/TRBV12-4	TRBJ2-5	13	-	CASRLGSTETQYF	TGTGCCAGCAGACTCGGGAGTACGGAGACCCAGTACTTC
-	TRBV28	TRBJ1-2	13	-	CASSSPYTSSLAF	TGTGCCAGCAGCTCCCCATATACTTCTTCGTTGGCCTTC
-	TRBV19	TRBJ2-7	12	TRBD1	CASSTGGYEQYF	TGTGCCAGTAGCACAGGGGGCTACGAGCAGTACTTC
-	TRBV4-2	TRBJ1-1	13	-	CASSHSYTTEAFF	TGTGCCAGCAGCCATTCTTACACCACTGAAGCTTTCTTT
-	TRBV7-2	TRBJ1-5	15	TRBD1	CASSFDRGDNQPQHF	TGTGCCAGCAGCTTTGACAGGGGTGACAATCAGCCCCAGCATTTT
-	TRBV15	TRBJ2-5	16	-	CATSRAYTSEGETQYF	TGTGCCACCAGCAGAGCTTACACCAGCGAGGGAGAGACCCAGTACTTC
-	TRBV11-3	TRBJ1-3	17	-	CASSSSLNSFLGNTIYF	TGTGCCAGCAGCTCATCACTTAATTCTTTTTTAGGAAACACCATATATTTT
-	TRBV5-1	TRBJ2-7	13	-	CASSFEQHYEQYF	TGCGCCAGCAGCTTCGAACAGCACTACGAGCAGTACTTC
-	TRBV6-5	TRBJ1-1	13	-	CASTYSQNTEAFF	TGTGCCAGCACTTACAGCCAAAACACTGAAGCTTTCTTT
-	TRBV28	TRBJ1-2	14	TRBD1	CASRAQGVRYGYTF	TGTGCCAGCAGGGCGCAGGGGGTTCGCTATGGCTACACCTTC
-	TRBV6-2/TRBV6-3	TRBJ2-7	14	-	CASSYPSGTYEQYF	TGTGCCAGCAGTTACCCAAGCGGTACCTACGAGCAGTACTTC
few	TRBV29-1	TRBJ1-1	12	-	CSSGGGQNEAFF	TGCAGCTCGGGGGGTGGACAGAATGAAGCTTTCTTT
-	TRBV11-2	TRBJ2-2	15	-	CASSSTTANTGELFF	TGTGCCAGCAGCTCGACGACAGCGAACACCGGGGAGCTGTTTTTT
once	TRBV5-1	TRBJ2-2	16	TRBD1	CASSPPGTGSTGELFF	TGCGCCAGCAGCCCCCCCGGGACAGGGTCTACCGGGGAGCTGTTTTTT
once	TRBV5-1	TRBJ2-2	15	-	CASSLIETGTGELFF	TGCGCCAGCAGCTTGATTGAAACCGGGACTGGGGAGCTGTTTTTT
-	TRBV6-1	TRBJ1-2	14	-	CASSEIEGLSGYTF	TGTGCCAGCAGTGAAATCGAGGGACTATCTGGCTACACCTTC
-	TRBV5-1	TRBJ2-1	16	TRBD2	CASSLRASGSNNEQFF	TGCGCCAGCAGCTTGAGGGCTAGCGGGAGTAACAATGAGCAGTTCTTC
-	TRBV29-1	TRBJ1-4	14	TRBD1	CSVAGDSNNEKLFF	TGCAGCGTGGCCGGGGACAGCAATAATGAAAAACTGTTTTTT
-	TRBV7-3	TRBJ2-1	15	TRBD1	CASSSSTGTYNEQFF	TGTGCCAGCAGCTCCTCGACAGGGACCTACAATGAGCAGTTCTTC
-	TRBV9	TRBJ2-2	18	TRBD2	CASSVLMGLAGNTGELFF	TGTGCCAGCAGCGTCCTGATGGGACTAGCGGGGAACACCGGGGAGCTGTTTTTT
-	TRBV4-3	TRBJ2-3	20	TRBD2	CASSQDPAGLALTSTDTQYF	TGCGCCAGCAGCCAAGATCCGGCGGGACTAGCACTGACTAGCACAGATACGCAGTATTTT
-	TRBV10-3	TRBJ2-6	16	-	CAISTDRASGANVLTF	TGTGCCATCAGTACGGACAGAGCCTCTGGGGCCAACGTCCTGACTTTC
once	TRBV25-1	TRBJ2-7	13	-	CASSEYLLRRWYF	TGTGCCAGCAGTGAATACCTGCTACGCCGATGGTACTTC
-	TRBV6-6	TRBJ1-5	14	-	CASSLGGSNQPQHF	TGTGCCAGCAGTTTAGGAGGTAGCAATCAGCCCCAGCATTTT
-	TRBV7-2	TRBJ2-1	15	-	CASSLGPDFYNEQFF	TGTGCCAGCAGCTTAGGCCCGGACTTTTACAATGAGCAGTTCTTC
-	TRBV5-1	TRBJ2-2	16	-	CASSPQIADNTGELFF	TGCGCCAGCAGCCCCCAAATAGCAGATAACACCGGGGAGCTGTTTTTT
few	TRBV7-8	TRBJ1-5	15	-	CASSYQTGSNQPQHF	TGTGCCAGCAGCTACCAGACAGGTAGCAATCAGCCCCAGCATTTT
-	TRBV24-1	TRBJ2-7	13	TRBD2	CATSDWEGHGQYF	TGTGCCACCAGTGATTGGGAGGGCCACGGGCAGTACTTC
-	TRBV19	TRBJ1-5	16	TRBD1	CASSSGTVGAGLAQHF	TGTGCCAGTAGTTCAGGGACAGTTGGAGCTGGTTTGGCCCAGCATTTT
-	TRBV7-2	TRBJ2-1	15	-	CASYSGRSSYNEQFF	TGTGCCAGCTACAGCGGCAGGAGCTCCTACAATGAGCAGTTCTTC
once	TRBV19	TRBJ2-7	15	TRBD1	CASSPRDRFVVEQYF	TGTGCCAGCAGTCCAAGGGACAGGTTCGTGGTCGAGCAGTACTTC
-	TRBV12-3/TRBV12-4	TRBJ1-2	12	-	CASSFGRYGYTF	TGTGCCAGCAGTTTTGGCCGCTATGGCTACACCTTC
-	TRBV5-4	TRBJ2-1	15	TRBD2	CASSSGLAGYNEQFF	TGTGCCAGCAGCTCGGGACTAGCGGGGTACAATGAGCAGTTCTTC
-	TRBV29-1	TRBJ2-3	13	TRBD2	CSVLGTSDNTQYF	TGCAGCGTTCTGGGGACTAGCGATAATACGCAGTATTTT
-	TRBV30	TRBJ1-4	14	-	CAWTPPGGDEKLFF	TGTGCCTGGACCCCACCCGGGGGGGATGAAAAACTGTTTTTT
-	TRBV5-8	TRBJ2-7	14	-	CASSQTPNSYEQYF	TGTGCCAGCAGTCAGACACCGAACTCCTACGAGCAGTACTTC
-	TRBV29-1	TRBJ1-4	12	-	CSGGSGGEKLFF	TGCAGCGGGGGAAGCGGAGGGGAAAAACTGTTTTTT
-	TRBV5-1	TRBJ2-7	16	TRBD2	CASSLGPGLAGDEQYF	TGCGCCAGCAGCTTGGGTCCAGGACTAGCGGGAGACGAGCAGTACTTC